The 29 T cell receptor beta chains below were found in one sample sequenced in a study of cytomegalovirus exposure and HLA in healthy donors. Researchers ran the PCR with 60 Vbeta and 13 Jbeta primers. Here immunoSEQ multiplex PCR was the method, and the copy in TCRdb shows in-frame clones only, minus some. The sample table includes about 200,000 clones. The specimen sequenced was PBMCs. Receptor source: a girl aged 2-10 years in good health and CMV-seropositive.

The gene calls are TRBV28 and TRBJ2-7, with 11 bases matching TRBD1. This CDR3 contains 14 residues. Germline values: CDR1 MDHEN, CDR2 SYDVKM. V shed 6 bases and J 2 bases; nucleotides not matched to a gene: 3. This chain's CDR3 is CASRRTGGTYEQYF. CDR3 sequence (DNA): TGTGCCAGCAGAAGGACAGGGGGCACCTACGAGCAGTACTTC.

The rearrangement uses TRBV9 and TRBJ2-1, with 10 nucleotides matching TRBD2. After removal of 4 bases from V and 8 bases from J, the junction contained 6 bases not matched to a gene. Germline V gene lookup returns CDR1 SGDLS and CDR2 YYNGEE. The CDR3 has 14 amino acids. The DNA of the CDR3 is TGTGCCAGCAGCCCTAGCGGGAGTATGTATGAGCAGTTCTTC. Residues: CASSPSGSMYEQFF.

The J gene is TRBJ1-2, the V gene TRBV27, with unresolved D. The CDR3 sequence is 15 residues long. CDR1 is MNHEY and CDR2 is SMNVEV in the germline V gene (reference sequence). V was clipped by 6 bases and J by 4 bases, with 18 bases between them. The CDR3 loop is CASRANVPGRYGYTF. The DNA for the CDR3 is TGTGCCAGCAGGGCTAATGTCCCAGGTCGCTATGGCTACACCTTC.

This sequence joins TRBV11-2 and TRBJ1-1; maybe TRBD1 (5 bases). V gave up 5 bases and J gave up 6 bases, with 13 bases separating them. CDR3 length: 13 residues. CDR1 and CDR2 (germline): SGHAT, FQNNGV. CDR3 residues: CASSPSAGAEAFF. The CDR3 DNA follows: TGTGCCAGCAGCCCTTCGGCGGGGGCTGAAGCTTTCTTT.

CDR3 protein: CASNEPGLAKNIQYF. CDR3 nucleotide sequence: TGTGCCAGTAATGAGCCCGGACTAGCCAAAAACATTCAGTACTTC. The chain joins TRBV19 to TRBJ2-4; tentative D call: TRBD2 (5 bases). The CDR3 spans 15 residues. Germline V gene sequence: CDR1 LNHDA, CDR2 SQIVND (reference sequence). The V gene lost 7 bases and the J gene lost 0 bases, with 13 bases spanning the gap.

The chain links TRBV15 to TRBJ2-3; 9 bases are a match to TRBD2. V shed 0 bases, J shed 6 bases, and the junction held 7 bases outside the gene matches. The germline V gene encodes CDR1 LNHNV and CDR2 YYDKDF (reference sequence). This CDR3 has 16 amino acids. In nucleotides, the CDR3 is TGTGCCACCAGCAGAGATCTAGCGGGATCGGGGGATACGCAGTATTTT. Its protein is CATSRDLAGSGDTQYF.

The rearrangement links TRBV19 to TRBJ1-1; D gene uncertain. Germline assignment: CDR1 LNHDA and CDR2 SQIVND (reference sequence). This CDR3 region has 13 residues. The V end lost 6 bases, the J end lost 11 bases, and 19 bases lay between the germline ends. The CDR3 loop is CASRPYQQDGAFF. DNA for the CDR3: TGTGCCAGTAGACCCTACCAACAAGACGGGGCTTTCTTT.

The CDR3 loop reads CASSYYTSGRMETQYF. The DNA for the CDR3 is TGTGCCAGCAGCTACTACACTAGCGGGAGAATGGAGACCCAGTACTTC. V and J are TRBV5-6 and TRBJ2-5; the match to TRBD2 covers 11 bases. The CDR3 is made up of 16 amino acids. Looked up from germline, CDR1 is SGHDT and CDR2 is YYEEEE. V lost 3 bases to trimming and J lost 5 bases; unmatched junction nucleotides: 9.

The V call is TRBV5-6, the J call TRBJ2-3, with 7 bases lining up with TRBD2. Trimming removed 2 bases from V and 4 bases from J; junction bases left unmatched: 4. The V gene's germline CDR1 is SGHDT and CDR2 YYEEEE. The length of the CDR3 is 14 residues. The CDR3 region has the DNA TGTGCCAGCAGCTTACTAAGCGGGGCAGATACGCAGTATTTT. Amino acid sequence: CASSLLSGADTQYF.

In DNA, the CDR3 is TGTGCCAGCAGTCAAGAACAGGGGGCGGAGGGCTACACCTTC. This sequence encodes CASSQEQGAEGYTF. The V call is TRBV2, the J call TRBJ1-2; TRBD1 agrees at 9 bases. The V gene end was trimmed by 5 bases and the J gene end by 8 bases; junction bases not matched to a gene: 9. The germline V gene has CDR1 SNHLY and CDR2 FYNNEI. The CDR3 length is 14 residues.

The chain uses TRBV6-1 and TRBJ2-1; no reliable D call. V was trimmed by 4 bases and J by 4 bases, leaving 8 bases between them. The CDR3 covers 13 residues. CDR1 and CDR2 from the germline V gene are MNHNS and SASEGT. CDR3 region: CASSAQNYNEQFF. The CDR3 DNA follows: TGTGCCAGCAGTGCCCAAAATTACAATGAGCAGTTCTTC.

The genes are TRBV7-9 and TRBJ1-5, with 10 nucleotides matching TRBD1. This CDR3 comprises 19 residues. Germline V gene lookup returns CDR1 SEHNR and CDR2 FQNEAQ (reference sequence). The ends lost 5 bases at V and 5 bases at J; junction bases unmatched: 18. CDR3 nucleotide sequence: TGTGCCAGCAGCCTCGAATTGGAGATGACAGGGGGCAAACATCAGCCCCAGCATTTT. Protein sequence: CASSLELEMTGGKHQPQHF.

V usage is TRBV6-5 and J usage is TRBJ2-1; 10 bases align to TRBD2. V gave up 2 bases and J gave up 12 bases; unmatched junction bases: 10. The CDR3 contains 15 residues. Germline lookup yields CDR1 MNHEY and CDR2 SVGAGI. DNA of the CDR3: TGTGCCAGCAGTTACCAAGCGGGAGGGAAAGGGGGGCAGTTCTTC. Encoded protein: CASSYQAGGKGGQFF.

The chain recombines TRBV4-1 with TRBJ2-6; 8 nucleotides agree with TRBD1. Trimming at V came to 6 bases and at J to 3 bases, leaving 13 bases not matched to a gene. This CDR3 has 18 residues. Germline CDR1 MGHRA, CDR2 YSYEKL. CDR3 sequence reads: CASRPVGQGAFGANVLTF. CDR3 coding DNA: TGCGCCAGCAGGCCGGTGGGTCAGGGGGCTTTTGGGGCCAACGTCCTGACTTTC.

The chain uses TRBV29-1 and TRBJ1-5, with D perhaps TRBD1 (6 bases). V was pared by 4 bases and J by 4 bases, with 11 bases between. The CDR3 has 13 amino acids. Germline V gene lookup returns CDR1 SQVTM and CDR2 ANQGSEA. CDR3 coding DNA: TGCAGCGTTGCCGGACAGCCAAATCAGCCCCAGCATTTT. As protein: CSVAGQPNQPQHF.

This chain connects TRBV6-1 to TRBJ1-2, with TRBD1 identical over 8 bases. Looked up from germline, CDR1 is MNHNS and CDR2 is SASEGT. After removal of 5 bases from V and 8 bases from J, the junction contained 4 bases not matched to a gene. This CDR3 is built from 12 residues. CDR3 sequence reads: CASSRTGLGYTF. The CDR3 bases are TGTGCCAGCAGTCGGACAGGGTTAGGCTACACCTTC.

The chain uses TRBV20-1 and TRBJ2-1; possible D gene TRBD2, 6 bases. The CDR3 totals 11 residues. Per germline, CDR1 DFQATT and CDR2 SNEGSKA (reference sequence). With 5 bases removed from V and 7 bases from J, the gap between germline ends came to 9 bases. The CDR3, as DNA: TGCAGTGCTCGCGGGATTAATGAGCAGTTCTTC. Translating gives CSARGINEQFF.

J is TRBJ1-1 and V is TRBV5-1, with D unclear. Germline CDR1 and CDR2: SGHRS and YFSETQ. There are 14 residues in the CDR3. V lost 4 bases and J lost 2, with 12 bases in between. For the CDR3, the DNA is TGCGCCAGCAGCCCGACGGGGATCAACACTGAAGCTTTCTTT. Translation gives CASSPTGINTEAFF.

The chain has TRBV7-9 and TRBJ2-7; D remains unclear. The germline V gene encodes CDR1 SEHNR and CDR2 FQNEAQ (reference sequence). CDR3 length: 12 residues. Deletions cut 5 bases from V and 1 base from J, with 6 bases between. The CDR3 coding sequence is TGTGCCAGCAGCGCCGGTTCCTACGAGCAGTACTTC. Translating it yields CASSAGSYEQYF.

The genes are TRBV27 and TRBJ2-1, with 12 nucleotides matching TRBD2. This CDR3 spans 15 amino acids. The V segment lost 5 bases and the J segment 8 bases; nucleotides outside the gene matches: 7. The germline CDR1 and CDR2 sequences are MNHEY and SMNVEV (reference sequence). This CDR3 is CASSLTSGRRDEQFF. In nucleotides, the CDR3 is TGTGCCAGCAGTCTAACTAGCGGGAGGAGGGATGAGCAGTTCTTC.

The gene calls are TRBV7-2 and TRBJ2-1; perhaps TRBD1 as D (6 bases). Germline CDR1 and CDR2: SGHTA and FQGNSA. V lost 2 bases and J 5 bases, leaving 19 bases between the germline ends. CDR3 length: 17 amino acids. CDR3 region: CASSLRVRGMGNNEQFF. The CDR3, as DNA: TGTGCCAGCAGCTTAAGGGTGAGGGGGATGGGGAACAATGAGCAGTTCTTC.

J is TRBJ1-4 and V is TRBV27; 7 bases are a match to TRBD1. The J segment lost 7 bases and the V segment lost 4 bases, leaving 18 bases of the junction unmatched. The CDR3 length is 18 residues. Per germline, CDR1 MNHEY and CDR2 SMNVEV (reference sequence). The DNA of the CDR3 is TGTGCCAGCAGTTACAGGGGCGCATGGGGGCGGGAAGGTGAAAAACTGTTTTTT. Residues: CASSYRGAWGREGEKLFF.

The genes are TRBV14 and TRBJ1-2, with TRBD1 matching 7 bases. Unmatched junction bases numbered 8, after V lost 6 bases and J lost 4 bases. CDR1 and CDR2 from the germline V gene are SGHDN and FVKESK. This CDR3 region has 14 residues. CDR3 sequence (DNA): TGTGCCAGCAGACAGACAGGGTCGTTCTATGGCTACACCTTC. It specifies CASRQTGSFYGYTF. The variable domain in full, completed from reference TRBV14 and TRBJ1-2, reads EAGVTQFPSHSVIEKGQTVTLRCDPISGHDNLYWYRRVMGKEIKFLLHFVKESKQDESGMPNNRFLAERTGGTYSTLKVQPAELEDSGVYFCASRQTGSFYGYTFGSGTRLTVV.

DNA of the CDR3: TGTGCCAGCAGTCCGCGATGGACAGGCATGAACACTGAAGCTTTCTTT. Translated, it gives CASSPRWTGMNTEAFF. The V and J genes are TRBV27 and TRBJ1-1; TRBD1 aligns across 7 bases. The V and J ends lost 5 bases and 0 bases, in that order; junction bases with no gene match: 9. Germline values: CDR1 MNHEY, CDR2 SMNVEV (reference sequence). The CDR3 is made up of 16 amino acids.

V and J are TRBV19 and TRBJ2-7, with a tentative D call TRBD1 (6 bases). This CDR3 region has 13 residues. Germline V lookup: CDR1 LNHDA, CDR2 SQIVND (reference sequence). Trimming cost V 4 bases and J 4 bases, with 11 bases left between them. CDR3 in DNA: TGTGCCAGTAGTACCCTAGGGGGTTACGAGCAGTACTTC. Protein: CASSTLGGYEQYF.

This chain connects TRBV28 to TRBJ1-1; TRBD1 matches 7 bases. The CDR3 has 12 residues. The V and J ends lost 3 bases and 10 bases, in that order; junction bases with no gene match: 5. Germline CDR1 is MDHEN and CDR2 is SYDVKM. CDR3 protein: CASSFDREPAFF. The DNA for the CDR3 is TGTGCCAGCAGTTTCGACAGGGAGCCAGCTTTCTTT.

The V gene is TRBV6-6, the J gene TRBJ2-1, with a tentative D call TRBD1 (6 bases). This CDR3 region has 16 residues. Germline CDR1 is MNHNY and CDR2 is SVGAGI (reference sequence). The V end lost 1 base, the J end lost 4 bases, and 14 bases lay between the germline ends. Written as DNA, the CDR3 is TGTGCCAGCAGTTACTGGTGGGACAAACTTTACAATGAGCAGTTCTTC. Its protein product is CASSYWWDKLYNEQFF.

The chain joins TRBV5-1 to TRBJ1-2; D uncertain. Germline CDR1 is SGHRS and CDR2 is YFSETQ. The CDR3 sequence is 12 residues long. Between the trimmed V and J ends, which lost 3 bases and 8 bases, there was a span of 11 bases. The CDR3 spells CASSSPGVGYTF. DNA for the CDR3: TGCGCCAGCAGCTCTCCGGGAGTCGGCTACACCTTC.

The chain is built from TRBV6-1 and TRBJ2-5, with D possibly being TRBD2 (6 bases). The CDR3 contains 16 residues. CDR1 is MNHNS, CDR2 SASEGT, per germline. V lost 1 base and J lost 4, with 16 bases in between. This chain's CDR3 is CASSEVGRRGGETQYF. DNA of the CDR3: TGTGCCAGCAGTGAAGTGGGCAGGAGGGGAGGAGAGACCCAGTACTTC.